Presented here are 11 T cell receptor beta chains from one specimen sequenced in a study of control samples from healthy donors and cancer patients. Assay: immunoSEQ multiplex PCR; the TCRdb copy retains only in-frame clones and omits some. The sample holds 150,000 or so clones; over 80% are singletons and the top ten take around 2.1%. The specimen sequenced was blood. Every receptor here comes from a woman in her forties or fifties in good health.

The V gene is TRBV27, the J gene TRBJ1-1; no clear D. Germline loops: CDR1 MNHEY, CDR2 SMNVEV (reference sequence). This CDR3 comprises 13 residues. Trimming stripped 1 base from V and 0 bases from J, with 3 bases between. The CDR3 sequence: CASSLYLNTEAFF. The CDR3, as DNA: TGTGCCAGCAGTTTATACCTGAACACTGAAGCTTTCTTT.

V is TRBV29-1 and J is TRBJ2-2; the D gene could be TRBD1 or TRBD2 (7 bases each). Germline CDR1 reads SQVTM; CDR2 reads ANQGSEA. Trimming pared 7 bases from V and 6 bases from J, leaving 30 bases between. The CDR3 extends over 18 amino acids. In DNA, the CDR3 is TGCAGCGCCGCGCCAGGGGGGGTATTAACCAGTCACGCCGGGGAGCTGTTTTTT. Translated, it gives CSAAPGGVLTSHAGELFF.

The CDR3 protein is CASSLPLLGTEAFF. Written as DNA, the CDR3 is TGTGCCAGCAGTTTGCCCCTTCTTGGGACTGAAGCTTTCTTT. This sequence joins TRBV28 and TRBJ1-1, with D unclear. The CDR3 is 14 residues long. The V gene's germline CDR1 is MDHEN and CDR2 SYDVKM. The V and J ends lost 3 bases and 5 bases respectively, with 13 bases between them.

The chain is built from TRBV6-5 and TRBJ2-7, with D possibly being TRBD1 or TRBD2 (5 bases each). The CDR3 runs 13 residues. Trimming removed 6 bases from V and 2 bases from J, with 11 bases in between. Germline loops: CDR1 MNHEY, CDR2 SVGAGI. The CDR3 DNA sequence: TGTGCCAGCAGAAGGGACCCGACCTACGAGCAGTACTTC. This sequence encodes CASRRDPTYEQYF.

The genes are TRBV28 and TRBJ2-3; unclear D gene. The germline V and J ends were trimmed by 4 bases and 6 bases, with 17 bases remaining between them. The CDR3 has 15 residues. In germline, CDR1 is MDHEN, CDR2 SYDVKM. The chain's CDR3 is CASSSVTGLGDTQYF. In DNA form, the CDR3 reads TGTGCCAGCAGTTCGGTGACTGGCCTAGGGGATACGCAGTATTTT.

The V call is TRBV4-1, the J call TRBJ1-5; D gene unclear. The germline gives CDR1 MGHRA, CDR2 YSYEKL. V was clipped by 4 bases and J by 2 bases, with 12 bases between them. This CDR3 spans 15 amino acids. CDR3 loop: CASSPQGMGNQPQHF. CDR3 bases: TGCGCCAGCAGCCCGCAAGGCATGGGCAATCAGCCCCAGCATTTT.

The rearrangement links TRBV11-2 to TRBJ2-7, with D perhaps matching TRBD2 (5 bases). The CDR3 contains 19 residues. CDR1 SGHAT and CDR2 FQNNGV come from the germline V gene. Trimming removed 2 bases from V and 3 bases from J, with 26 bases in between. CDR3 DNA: TGTGCCAGCAGCTTAAGTTCCACCGGGTCAATAGCCGGGGTCTACGAGCAGTACTTC. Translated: CASSLSSTGSIAGVYEQYF.

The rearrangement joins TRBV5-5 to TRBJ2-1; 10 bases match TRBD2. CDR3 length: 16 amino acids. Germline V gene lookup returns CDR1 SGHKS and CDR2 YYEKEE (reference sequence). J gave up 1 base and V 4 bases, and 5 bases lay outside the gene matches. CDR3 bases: TGTGCCAGCAGCCGAGGACTAGCGGTATCCTACAATGAGCAGTTCTTC. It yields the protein CASSRGLAVSYNEQFF. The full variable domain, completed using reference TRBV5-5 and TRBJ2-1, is DAGVTQSPTHLIKTRGQQVTLRCSPISGHKSVSWYQQVLGQGPQFIFQYYEKEERGRGNFPDRFSARQFPNYSSELNVNALLLGDSALYLCASSRGLAVSYNEQFFGPGTRLTVL.

The CDR3 DNA sequence: TGTGCCAGCAGTGACCACCCCGACAGGACGCTTAATACCGGGGAGCTGTTTTTT. It specifies CASSDHPDRTLNTGELFF. The V and J genes are TRBV2 and TRBJ2-2; possibly TRBD1 for D (6 bases). The CDR3 is 18 amino acids. Looked up from germline, CDR1 is SNHLY and CDR2 is FYNNEI. Trimming stripped 3 bases from V and 5 bases from J, with 22 bases between.

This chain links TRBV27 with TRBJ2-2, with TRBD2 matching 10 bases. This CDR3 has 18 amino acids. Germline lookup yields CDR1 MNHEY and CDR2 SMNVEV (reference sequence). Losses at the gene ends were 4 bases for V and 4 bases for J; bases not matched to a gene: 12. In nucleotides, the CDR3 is TGTGCCAGCAGTTCAGGAGCTAGCGGGAGATTAGTCACCGGGGAGCTGTTTTTT. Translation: CASSSGASGRLVTGELFF.

CDR3 in DNA: TGTGCCACACTACCAGGGCTTGGGACCCTATGGCCCCAGCATTTT. Translation gives CATLPGLGTLWPQHF. This chain connects TRBV6-5 to TRBJ1-5, with a possible D match to TRBD1 (5 bases). The germline CDR1 and CDR2 sequences are MNHEY and SVGAGI. Trimming cost V 10 bases and J 9 bases, with 25 bases left between them. The CDR3 sequence is 15 residues long.